Below, one T cell receptor (beta chain) is given with its context. The data derive from a study of cytomegalovirus exposure and HLA in healthy donors. This CDR3 contains 15 residues. Per germline, CDR1 MDHEN and CDR2 SYDVKM. Trimming removed 5 bases at V and 1 base at J, with 11 bases between. A multiplex PCR was run with 60 Vbeta primers and 13 Jbeta primers. The protocol was immunoSEQ multiplex PCR, while the TCRdb copy is restricted to in-frame clones and leaves out a portion. The top ten clones hold approximately 4% of a sample with tens of thousands of clones, around four fifths of them seen once.

The sample comprised PBMCs. The V and J genes are TRBV28 and TRBJ1-4, with unresolved D. The sequence came from a male donor in good health and CMV-seropositive. The CDR3: CASSSEGGTNEKLFF. The DNA for the CDR3 is TGTGCCAGCAGTAGCGAGGGTGGAACTAATGAAAAACTGTTTTTT.